The text below deals with one TCR beta chain. From germline, CDR1 is MNHEY and CDR2 SMNVEV (reference sequence). V lost 5 bases and J lost 1, with 17 bases in between. The CDR3 extends over 16 amino acids. The data were produced by immunoSEQ multiplex PCR, yet TCRdb's version contains in-frame clones alone and is incomplete. The sample lists tens of thousands of clones, 95% occurring once. The data originate from a study of human thymus T cells. Resections that were taken during corrective heart surgery supplied the thymus tissue. This receptor was taken from a girl under three years old with a congenital heart defect but otherwise immunologically healthy. The sequenced material came from thymus tissue. The chain recombines TRBV27 with TRBJ2-5; possible D gene TRBD2, 6 bases. CDR3 amino acids: CASSPRRGVGQETQYF. The CDR3 nucleotides read TGTGCCAGCAGTCCCCGGCGGGGAGTAGGCCAAGAGACCCAGTACTTC.